This T cell receptor (beta chain) stems from a study of blood T cell repertoires in COVID-19. Study background: Whether acute or convalescent, the COVID-19 samples came from the United States, Italy and Spain. The cDNA or gDNA used as material had been derived from T cells, B-cell-depleted T cells, or PBMCs.

Patients in Seattle were enrolled during active infection, then followed longitudinally. The V gene's germline CDR1 is MNHEY and CDR2 SMNVEV (reference sequence). With 4 bases clipped from V and 6 bases from J, the junction kept 4 bases outside the gene matches. This CDR3 has 14 amino acids. Authors' methods: Nucleated cell counts were estimated from reference gene primer amplification. Profiled with immunoSEQ multiplex PCR; TCRdb holds only in-frame clones, not every one. That table furnishes V, J and clone size, whereas the DNA furnished D and trimming. The data contain fewer than 200,000 clones, about four fifths of them singletons.

This clonotype was obtained from a woman aged 60-75 years with COVID-19, enrolled during active disease. The chain has TRBV27 and TRBJ2-4, with 9 bases that match TRBD1. The sample consisted of peripheral blood. CDR3 region: CASSSRDRVNIQYF. The CDR3 DNA sequence: TGTGCCAGCAGTTCCCGGGACAGGGTAAACATTCAGTACTTC.